The rows below give T cell receptor beta chains drawn from one sample of a study of cytomegalovirus exposure and HLA in healthy donors. The repertoire was sequenced with immunoSEQ multiplex PCR; TCRdb's copy has only in-frame clones and lacks some. The sample shows about 180,000 clones, less than 90% of them seen only once. Sequencing used PBMCs. These receptors were collected from a girl aged 5-17 years in good health and CMV-seropositive. CDR3s include the opening cysteine and the closing phenylalanine or tryptophan. Fields, in order: CDR3 length, J gene, clone size, V gene, D gene, CDR3 DNA, CDR3 protein. A D gene is named only where the DNA matches it firmly. Some rows mark clone size as missing; the rest say once, few, many or name a class of expanded clone.

cdr3_length: 15; j_call: TRBJ2-3; clone_size: NA; v_call: TRBV6-4; d_call: NA; cdr3_nt: TGTGCCAGCAGTGACGCCACGGCGGGAACAGATACGCAGTATTTT; cdr3_aa: CASSDATAGTDTQYF
cdr3_length: 14; j_call: TRBJ2-7; clone_size: NA; v_call: TRBV27; d_call: NA; cdr3_nt: TGTGCCAGCAGTATGGACAGTCAGACCTACGAGCAGTACTTC; cdr3_aa: CASSMDSQTYEQYF
cdr3_length: 16; j_call: TRBJ2-1; clone_size: NA; v_call: TRBV2; d_call: NA; cdr3_nt: TGTGCCAGCAGTGAAGGACCGGGAGTCACCTACAATGAGCAGTTCTTC; cdr3_aa: CASSEGPGVTYNEQFF
cdr3_length: 15; j_call: TRBJ2-7; clone_size: NA; v_call: TRBV28; d_call: TRBD2; cdr3_nt: TGTGCCAGCAGCGATAGCGGGAGGGCCTCTAGCGAGCAGTACTTC; cdr3_aa: CASSDSGRASSEQYF
cdr3_length: 14; j_call: TRBJ2-5; clone_size: NA; v_call: TRBV7-9; d_call: TRBD2; cdr3_nt: TGTGCCAGCAGCTTTCCGATTAGCGGGAGGGCCCAGTACTTC; cdr3_aa: CASSFPISGRAQYF
cdr3_length: 15; j_call: TRBJ2-7; clone_size: NA; v_call: TRBV6-6; d_call: TRBD1; cdr3_nt: TGTGCCAGCAGTTACCAAGACAGGGGCGGGTACGAGCAGTACTTC; cdr3_aa: CASSYQDRGGYEQYF
cdr3_length: 15; j_call: TRBJ1-1; clone_size: NA; v_call: TRBV18; d_call: NA; cdr3_nt: TGTGCCAGCTCACCTTCGGGACACTCGAACACTGAAGCTTTCTTT; cdr3_aa: CASSPSGHSNTEAFF
cdr3_length: 14; j_call: TRBJ1-1; clone_size: NA; v_call: TRBV4-1; d_call: NA; cdr3_nt: TGCGCCAGCAGCCTCCAGAGGCTGAACACTGAAGCTTTCTTT; cdr3_aa: CASSLQRLNTEAFF
cdr3_length: 17; j_call: TRBJ1-1; clone_size: NA; v_call: TRBV18; d_call: NA; cdr3_nt: TGTGCCAGCTCATTTCGGGACATGAGACTAACGAACACTGAAGCTTTCTTT; cdr3_aa: CASSFRDMRLTNTEAFF
cdr3_length: 15; j_call: TRBJ2-2; clone_size: NA; v_call: TRBV7-6; d_call: NA; cdr3_nt: TGTGCCAGCAGCTTAGCCACCAGGGTTCACGGGGAGCTGTTTTTT; cdr3_aa: CASSLATRVHGELFF
cdr3_length: 13; j_call: TRBJ1-2; clone_size: NA; v_call: TRBV2; d_call: NA; cdr3_nt: TGTGCCAGCAGTGAAGCGGAGAGCTATGGCTACACCTTC; cdr3_aa: CASSEAESYGYTF
cdr3_length: 13; j_call: TRBJ1-2; clone_size: NA; v_call: TRBV13; d_call: NA; cdr3_nt: TGTGCCAGCAGCGAAGACAGGATCTATGGCTACACCTTC; cdr3_aa: CASSEDRIYGYTF
cdr3_length: 14; j_call: TRBJ1-4; clone_size: NA; v_call: TRBV5-1; d_call: TRBD1; cdr3_nt: TGCGCCAGCAGCGGGGGACAGGGTGGGGAAAAACTGTTTTTT; cdr3_aa: CASSGGQGGEKLFF
cdr3_length: 18; j_call: TRBJ2-7; clone_size: NA; v_call: TRBV7-4; d_call: TRBD2; cdr3_nt: TGTGCCAGCAGCCCAGAGAGTAGCGGGAGGGCCACGTCCTACGAGCAGTACTTC; cdr3_aa: CASSPESSGRATSYEQYF
cdr3_length: 15; j_call: TRBJ1-1; clone_size: NA; v_call: TRBV5-6; d_call: NA; cdr3_nt: TGTGCCAGCAGCTTGGTCCCCAGTATGAACACTGAAGCTTTCTTT; cdr3_aa: CASSLVPSMNTEAFF
cdr3_length: 17; j_call: TRBJ2-2; clone_size: NA; v_call: TRBV6-4; d_call: NA; cdr3_nt: TGTGCCAGCAGTGACTCGGGCAGGGGCTTAACAGGCGGGGAGCTGTTTTTT; cdr3_aa: CASSDSGRGLTGGELFF
cdr3_length: 16; j_call: TRBJ2-2; clone_size: NA; v_call: TRBV19; d_call: TRBD2; cdr3_nt: TGTGCCAGTAGCGGCCCTAGCGGGAGAAGGGGCGGGGAGCTGTTTTTT; cdr3_aa: CASSGPSGRRGGELFF
cdr3_length: 14; j_call: TRBJ1-4; clone_size: NA; v_call: TRBV6-1; d_call: NA; cdr3_nt: TGTGCCAGCAGTTCAGCGGCAACTAATGAAAAACTGTTTTTT; cdr3_aa: CASSSAATNEKLFF
cdr3_length: 13; j_call: TRBJ1-4; clone_size: NA; v_call: TRBV25-1; d_call: NA; cdr3_nt: TGTGCCAGCAGTGGACTCAGAAATGAAAAACTGTTTTTT; cdr3_aa: CASSGLRNEKLFF
cdr3_length: 15; j_call: TRBJ1-5; clone_size: NA; v_call: TRBV30; d_call: TRBD1; cdr3_nt: TGTGCCTGGAGTGGGGGGTCGGCAGGGGGTCAGCCCCAGCATTTT; cdr3_aa: CAWSGGSAGGQPQHF
cdr3_length: 15; j_call: TRBJ2-3; clone_size: few; v_call: TRBV10-3; d_call: TRBD2; cdr3_nt: TGTGCCATCAGACGAAGCGGGAGTAGGGCAGATACGCAGTATTTT; cdr3_aa: CAIRRSGSRADTQYF
cdr3_length: 16; j_call: TRBJ2-1; clone_size: NA; v_call: TRBV28; d_call: TRBD2; cdr3_nt: TGTGCCAGCAGTACGAAGGGACTAGCGGTGGGCAATGAGCAGTTCTTC; cdr3_aa: CASSTKGLAVGNEQFF
cdr3_length: 14; j_call: TRBJ2-1; clone_size: NA; v_call: TRBV10-1; d_call: NA; cdr3_nt: TGCGCCAGCAGCTCCGGGACACCGTACAATGAGCAGTTCTTC; cdr3_aa: CASSSGTPYNEQFF
cdr3_length: 14; j_call: TRBJ1-1; clone_size: NA; v_call: TRBV29-1; d_call: TRBD1; cdr3_nt: TGCAGCGACCGGGACAGGGGGCCTGGGACTGAAGCTTTCTTT; cdr3_aa: CSDRDRGPGTEAFF
cdr3_length: 13; j_call: TRBJ1-2; clone_size: NA; v_call: TRBV6-5; d_call: NA; cdr3_nt: TGTGCCAGCAACACTCAGGGAAAGGGCGGCTACACCTTC; cdr3_aa: CASNTQGKGGYTF
cdr3_length: 14; j_call: TRBJ2-2; clone_size: NA; v_call: TRBV7-9; d_call: NA; cdr3_nt: TGTGCCAGCAGCCCCTGGAGTAGTGCCGGGGAGCTGTTTTTT; cdr3_aa: CASSPWSSAGELFF